Listed here are 19 T cell receptor beta chains from one sample, sequenced in a study of a mutant IDH1 vaccine in newly diagnosed glioma (dated by TCRdb to the early 2020s). No cognate antigen is known for these TCRs. Library generation was performed with the immunoSEQ multiplex PCR assay. In TCRdb, the immuneACCESS table is reduced to in-frame sequences with V and J assigned. These tables do not hold every clone; where another copy was compared, an unresolved V gene accounts for under half, and the others remain unexplained. This sample holds 58,000 or so clones; about 90% were observed only once. Around 1.6% of the sample rests with the top ten. Reading the label with the study, this specimen's time point is: week 35, safety follow-up. Each vaccine dose, consisting of 300 ug of a 20-mer mutant IDH1 peptide in Montanide, was administered subcutaneously with topical imiquimod. Source: PBMCs, taken from a glioma patient whose treatment included an IDH1 peptide vaccine. These receptor sequences come from a man aged 40-55 years with glioma.

The rearrangement joins TRBV21-1 to TRBJ1-4; the table's D call of TRBD1 was not tested on the DNA. TRBV21-1 is noted as a pseudogene. The CDR3 length is 16 residues. The DNA of the CDR3 is TGTGCCAGCAGATTGGGACAGGGGTACTTAGATGAAAAACTGTTTTTT. It encodes CASRLGQGYLDEKLFF.

This clone appeared a single time. The chain carries TRBV4-1 and TRBJ2-7, with a possible D match to TRBD1 (6 bases). Between the trimmed V and J ends, which lost 2 bases and 0 bases, there was a span of 11 bases. CDR1 is MGHRA and CDR2 is YSYEKL in the germline V gene. The CDR3 totals 15 residues. The CDR3 is CASSQNLDSSYEQYF. The CDR3 DNA is TGCGCCAGCAGCCAAAACCTGGACAGCTCCTACGAGCAGTACTTC.

The chain combines TRBV5-8 with TRBJ1-2, with D perhaps matching TRBD1 (5 bases). CDR1 is SGHTS, CDR2 YDEGEE, per germline. The CDR3 has 16 residues. V lost 1 base, J lost 4 bases, and 17 bases lay in between. Written as DNA, the CDR3 is TGTGCCAGCAGCTTGCCCCGGGACGCGGAGGGCTATGGCTACACCTTC. This sequence encodes CASSLPRDAEGYGYTF. The complete variable domain, with remaining parts taken from reference TRBV5-8 and TRBJ1-2, reads EAGVTQSPTHLIKTRGQQATLRCSPISGHTSVYWYQQALGLGLQFLLWYDEGEERNRGNFPPRFSGRQFPNYSSELNVNALELEDSALYLCASSLPRDAEGYGYTFGSGTRLTVV.

This rearrangement joins TRBV18 to TRBJ1-5; the D gene is possibly TRBD1 (6 bases). Germline CDR1 and CDR2: KGHSH and LQKENI. The ends were cut back, 1 base at V and 3 bases at J, with 10 bases in the middle. This CDR3 contains 15 residues. DNA for the CDR3: TGTGCCAGCTCACCACAAACAGGGTCCAATCAGCCCCAGCATTTT. The encoded protein is CASSPQTGSNQPQHF.

The gene calls are TRBV10-3 and TRBJ1-2; D is perhaps TRBD1 (6 bases). Per the germline V gene, CDR1 is ENHRY and CDR2 is SYGVKD. Trimming left V 4 bases short and J 2 bases short, with 8 bases between. The CDR3 is made up of 13 amino acids. Here the CDR3 reads CAISAGQNYGYTF. The CDR3 DNA is TGTGCCATCAGTGCTGGACAGAACTATGGCTACACCTTC.

The chain joins TRBV6-5 to TRBJ2-1; 7 bases match TRBD1. The V gene's germline CDR1 is MNHEY and CDR2 SVGAGI. V trimming: 4 bases; J trimming: 10 bases; junction bases outside the gene matches: 13. The CDR3 contains 15 residues. CDR3 sequence (DNA): TGTGCCAGCAGTTCAAGGCTCAGGGGGAGTGGCGAGCAGTTCTTC. Amino acids: CASSSRLRGSGEQFF.

This rearrangement joins TRBV5-1 to TRBJ2-3, with unresolved D. The V and J ends lost 0 bases and 2 bases respectively, with 10 bases between them. The germline V gene has CDR1 SGHRS and CDR2 YFSETQ. The CDR3 totals 15 residues. CDR3 in amino acids: CASSLEEPNTDTQYF. CDR3 nucleotides: TGCGCCAGCAGCTTGGAGGAGCCTAACACAGATACGCAGTATTTT.

The chain carries TRBV9 and TRBJ1-4; possibly TRBD1 for D (6 bases). Trimming took 4 bases from V and 7 from J, leaving 17 bases between them. Germline V gives CDR1 SGDLS, CDR2 YYNGEE. The CDR3 has 15 residues. Here the CDR3 DNA reads TGTGCCAGCAGCCCCTACAGGGAGGGAGGTGAAAAACTGTTTTTT. Amino acid sequence: CASSPYREGGEKLFF.

The genes are TRBV15 and TRBJ1-2; D is ambiguous. The CDR3 runs to 13 residues. The V gene lost 0 bases and the J gene lost 3 bases, with 5 bases spanning the gap. Per the germline V gene, CDR1 is LNHNV and CDR2 is YYDKDF (reference sequence). The CDR3 is CATSRDGDYGYTF. The CDR3 region has the DNA TGTGCCACCAGCAGAGATGGGGACTATGGCTACACCTTC. Supplemented by reference TRBV15 and TRBJ1-2, the full variable domain reads DAMVIQNPRYQVTQFGKPVTLSCSQTLNHNVMYWYQQKSSQAPKLLFHYYDKDFNNEADTPDNFQSRRPNTSFCFLDIRSPGLGDTAMYLCATSRDGDYGYTFGSGTRLTVV.

The genes are TRBV7-9 and TRBJ1-5; 7 bases line up with TRBD1. The V gene's germline CDR1 is SEHNR and CDR2 FQNEAQ (reference sequence). This CDR3 has 15 residues. The V segment lost 0 bases and the J segment 7 bases; nucleotides outside the gene matches: 6. This chain's CDR3 is CASSLAGGASQPQHF. DNA of the CDR3: TGTGCCAGCAGCTTAGCAGGGGGCGCTTCCCAGCCCCAGCATTTT.

The chain is built from TRBV5-4 and TRBJ2-4; D is possibly TRBD1 (6 bases). The CDR3 consists of 12 residues. Germline V gene data show CDR1 as SGHNT and CDR2 as YYREEE (reference sequence). Trimming removed 6 bases from V and 5 bases from J, with 9 bases in between. Here the CDR3 reads CASTDSQNIQYF. CDR3 in DNA: TGTGCCAGCACGGACAGTCAAAACATTCAGTACTTC.

The chain links TRBV6-1 to TRBJ1-5; TRBD1 matches 7 bases. Losses at the gene ends were 7 bases for V and 5 bases for J; bases not matched to a gene: 8. The CDR3 loop spans 14 amino acids. CDR1 and CDR2 from the germline V gene are MNHNS and SASEGT. CDR3 sequence (DNA): TGTGCCAGCAAAAACAGGGGCGGTGATCAGCCCCAGCATTTT. Translation gives CASKNRGGDQPQHF.

The J gene is TRBJ1-4, the V gene TRBV10-3, with no clear D. The CDR3 has 14 residues. Germline CDR1 and CDR2: ENHRY and SYGVKD. Trimming removed 4 bases at V and 5 bases at J, with 11 bases between. This chain's CDR3 is CAISVQGPNEKLFF. The CDR3 DNA reads as TGTGCCATCAGTGTGCAAGGGCCCAATGAAAAACTGTTTTTT.

The genes are TRBV4-3 and TRBJ2-1; either TRBD1 or TRBD2 may fit D (5 bases each). The CDR3 has 15 amino acids. In germline, CDR1 is LGHNA, CDR2 YSLEER. The V end lost 4 bases, the J end lost 3 bases, and 13 bases lay between the germline ends. The CDR3 is CASSPGEGVYNEQFF. Here the CDR3 DNA reads TGCGCCAGCAGCCCCGGGGAAGGGGTCTACAATGAGCAGTTCTTC.

This chain joins TRBV6-1 and TRBJ2-2; D unresolved. Trimming cost V 10 bases and J 5 bases, with 17 bases left between them. Germline V lookup: CDR1 MNHNS, CDR2 SASEGT. The CDR3 runs 14 residues. CDR3 coding DNA: TGTGCCACCAATGGCAACAGTGGGACCGGGGAGCTGTTTTTT. Translated: CATNGNSGTGELFF.

CDR3 sequence (DNA): TGTGCCAGCAGTGAACCCGGACTAGCGGGAGGTGAGCAGTACTTC. It encodes CASSEPGLAGGEQYF. The V and J genes are TRBV6-1 and TRBJ2-7; TRBD2 matches 14 bases. Germline CDR1 and CDR2: MNHNS and SASEGT. The trim removed 2 bases at V and 7 bases at J, leaving 4 bases unmatched. The CDR3 is made up of 15 amino acids.

This clone was seen a single time. The chain carries TRBV5-4 and TRBJ2-3; D is unresolved. The CDR3 totals 13 residues. V lost 8 bases and J 2 bases, leaving 12 bases between the germline ends. Per the germline V gene, CDR1 is SGHNT and CDR2 is YYREEE (reference sequence). The CDR3 is CASQWADTDTQYF. The DNA for the CDR3 is TGTGCCAGTCAATGGGCGGACACAGATACGCAGTATTTT.

The chain couples TRBV7-9 to TRBJ2-7, with D tentatively TRBD1 or TRBD2 (5 bases each). V lost 5 bases, J lost 5 bases, and 13 bases lay in between. Germline CDR1 is SEHNR and CDR2 is FQNEAQ (reference sequence). The CDR3 is made up of 13 amino acids. The CDR3 sequence is CASSNMGRDEQYF. CDR3 in DNA: TGTGCCAGCAGCAATATGGGACGGGACGAGCAGTACTTC.

The V call is TRBV21-1, the J call TRBJ2-7. TRBV21-1 is flagged as a pseudogene. The CDR3 contains 14 residues. CDR3 loop: CASTSHGQTYEQYF. The CDR3 region has the DNA TGTGCCAGCACCTCGCACGGCCAAACCTACGAGCAGTACTTC.